This T cell receptor beta chain was captured in a study of blood T cell repertoires in COVID-19. The V gene lost 0 bases and the J gene lost 0 bases, with 12 bases spanning the gap. Per germline, CDR1 GTSNPN and CDR2 SVGIG (reference sequence). This CDR3 is built from 16 residues. This clone appeared once. Only in-frame clones appear in the TCRdb table, and some are missing; sequencing was by immunoSEQ multiplex PCR. The sample holds roughly 33,000 clones, 93% seen once. Sequencing was done on a sample of peripheral blood. The chain joins TRBV30 to TRBJ2-4; D gene ambiguous. The origin of this receptor is a human donor in a cohort sampled during active COVID-19. CDR3 sequence: CAWSVILPLAKNIQYF. The CDR3 coding sequence is TGTGCCTGGAGTGTTATCCTACCTCTAGCCAAAAACATTCAGTACTTC. Variable domain in full (rest from reference TRBV30 and TRBJ2-4): SQTIHQWPATLVQPVGSPLSLECTVEGTSNPNLYWYRQAAGRGLQLLFYSVGIGQISSEVPQNLSASRPQDRQFILSSKKLLLSDSGFYLCAWSVILPLAKNIQYFGAGTRLSVL.